The rows below give T cell receptor beta chains drawn from one sample of a study of blood T cell repertoires in COVID-19. Clones were sequenced by immunoSEQ multiplex PCR, and TCRdb holds only the in-frame ones, with some missing. This sample has fewer than 150,000 clones, with 84% found just once. The material sequenced was PBMCs or T cells enriched from blood (not recorded which). Every receptor here comes from a man over 45 in a cohort exposed to, infected with or recovered from COVID-19 (not recorded which). The CDR3 runs from the conserved cysteine through the conserved F or W. The D gene is left open where the match is weak. Where a row states a size, it is once, few, many or the class of an expanded clone; other rows omit it.

D: NA
V: TRBV6-1
size: few
J: TRBJ1-1
CDR3: CASSEIQGSPVTEAFF
DNA: TGTGCCAGCAGTGAAATCCAGGGGTCCCCTGTCACTGAAGCTTTCTTT

D: TRBD1
V: TRBV10-1
size: NA
J: TRBJ1-2
CDR3: CASRTGQEANYGYTF
DNA: TGCGCCAGCAGGACCGGACAGGAAGCTAACTATGGCTACACCTTC

D: NA
V: TRBV4-2
size: NA
J: TRBJ1-2
CDR3: CASSPPSGTANYGYTF
DNA: TGTGCCAGCAGCCCCCCGTCGGGGACTGCAAACTATGGCTACACCTTC

D: TRBD1
V: TRBV28
size: NA
J: TRBJ2-7
CDR3: CASTPPTRTGGYEQYF
DNA: TGTGCCAGCACCCCACCTACCCGGACAGGAGGTTACGAGCAGTACTTC

D: TRBD2
V: TRBV5-1
size: NA
J: TRBJ2-1
CDR3: CASSPDPSGDSGEQFF
DNA: TGCGCCAGCAGCCCCGACCCTAGCGGAGACTCGGGTGAGCAGTTCTTC

D: NA
V: TRBV19
size: NA
J: TRBJ1-3
CDR3: CASSISGLPGNTIYF
DNA: TGTGCCAGTAGTATTAGCGGGCTCCCTGGAAACACCATATATTTT

D: NA
V: TRBV5-6
size: once
J: TRBJ1-4
CDR3: CASSFRGFNEKLFF
DNA: TGTGCCAGCAGCTTTAGGGGGTTTAATGAAAAACTGTTTTTT

D: TRBD2
V: TRBV19
size: NA
J: TRBJ2-2
CDR3: CASSIGLAGTGELFF
DNA: TGTGCCAGTAGTATAGGACTAGCGGGGACCGGGGAGCTGTTTTTT

D: NA
V: TRBV11-3
size: once
J: TRBJ2-2
CDR3: CASSSRGASYTGELFF
DNA: TGTGCCAGCAGCTCCCGAGGAGCTAGTTACACCGGGGAGCTGTTTTTT

D: NA
V: TRBV28
size: NA
J: TRBJ2-7
CDR3: CASSPVIGQQSYEQYF
DNA: TGTGCCAGCAGCCCTGTAATCGGACAGCAAAGTTACGAGCAGTACTTC

D: TRBD2
V: TRBV27
size: NA
J: TRBJ2-3
CDR3: CASTTLGLAGVPVSTDTQYF
DNA: TGTGCCAGCACGACCCTTGGACTAGCGGGAGTACCCGTTAGCACAGATACGCAGTATTTT

D: TRBD1
V: TRBV30
size: NA
J: TRBJ1-1
CDR3: CARDRAGTEAFF
DNA: TGTGCCCGCGACAGGGCTGGCACTGAAGCTTTCTTT

D: NA
V: TRBV30
size: NA
J: TRBJ1-3
CDR3: CAAGLSSGNTIYF
DNA: TGTGCCGCGGGATTGAGCTCTGGAAACACCATATATTTT

D: TRBD2
V: TRBV2
size: NA
J: TRBJ2-1
CDR3: CASSELAGAYNEQFF
DNA: TGTGCCAGCAGTGAACTAGCGGGGGCCTACAATGAGCAGTTCTTC

D: TRBD2
V: TRBV27
size: NA
J: TRBJ2-7
CDR3: CASSFTGTSGSQYEQYF
DNA: TGTGCCAGCAGTTTCACCGGGACTAGCGGGAGTCAGTACGAGCAGTACTTC

D: NA
V: TRBV2
size: NA
J: TRBJ1-2
CDR3: CASRRDYGYTF
DNA: TGTGCCAGCCGGAGAGACTATGGCTACACCTTC

D: NA
V: TRBV6-5
size: NA
J: TRBJ2-2
CDR3: CASSSTITNTGELFF
DNA: TGTGCCAGCAGTTCGACAATCACGAACACCGGGGAGCTGTTTTTT

D: TRBD2
V: TRBV9
size: NA
J: TRBJ2-1
CDR3: CASSGLAASYNEQFF
DNA: TGTGCCAGCAGCGGACTAGCGGCCTCCTACAATGAGCAGTTCTTC

D: NA
V: TRBV5-8
size: NA
J: TRBJ1-1
CDR3: CASSYAGGPTEAFF
DNA: TGTGCCAGCAGCTACGCCGGGGGGCCCACTGAAGCTTTCTTT

D: TRBD1
V: TRBV27
size: NA
J: TRBJ1-4
CDR3: CASSRGDRAYEKLFF
DNA: TGTGCCAGCAGCCGGGGTGACAGGGCGTATGAAAAACTGTTTTTT

D: TRBD1
V: TRBV24-1
size: NA
J: TRBJ2-2
CDR3: CATSARTGFGAGELFF
DNA: TGTGCCACCAGTGCCCGGACAGGGTTCGGGGCCGGGGAGCTGTTTTTT

D: TRBD1
V: TRBV30
size: NA
J: TRBJ2-5
CDR3: CATGEETQYF
DNA: TGTGCGACAGGGGAAGAGACCCAGTACTTC

D: NA
V: TRBV28
size: NA
J: TRBJ2-3
CDR3: CASSLLAKGTDTQYF
DNA: TGTGCCAGCAGTTTGCTAGCTAAAGGCACAGATACGCAGTATTTT

D: TRBD2
V: TRBV18
size: NA
J: TRBJ2-5
CDR3: CASSPRLLASGGPQETQYF
DNA: TGTGCCAGCTCACCACGTCTGCTGGCTAGCGGGGGACCACAAGAGACCCAGTACTTC

D: NA
V: TRBV7-2
size: NA
J: TRBJ1-1
CDR3: CASSFGGPAEAFF
DNA: TGTGCCAGCAGCTTCGGGGGTCCCGCTGAAGCTTTCTTT

D: NA
V: TRBV4-1
size: once
J: TRBJ2-2
CDR3: CASSPSPWWATGELFF
DNA: TGCGCCAGCAGCCCCTCCCCCTGGTGGGCCACCGGGGAGCTGTTTTTT

D: TRBD1
V: TRBV5-6
size: NA
J: TRBJ2-3
CDR3: CASRYRGPRTSTDTQYF
DNA: TGTGCCAGCAGATACAGGGGGCCCCGTACTAGCACAGATACGCAGTATTTT

D: TRBD1
V: TRBV24-1
size: NA
J: TRBJ1-2
CDR3: CATSDSTGGGMDDYTF
DNA: TGTGCCACCAGTGATTCGACAGGGGGCGGAATGGATGACTACACCTTC

D: TRBD1
V: TRBV18
size: NA
J: TRBJ1-2
CDR3: CASSPPGQYYGYTF
DNA: TGTGCCAGCTCACCGCCGGGACAGTATTATGGCTACACCTTC

D: NA
V: TRBV18
size: NA
J: TRBJ2-1
CDR3: CASSPNYPPVYNEQFF
DNA: TGTGCCAGCTCCCCGAACTACCCCCCGGTTTACAATGAGCAGTTCTTC

D: NA
V: TRBV10-3
size: NA
J: TRBJ2-7
CDR3: CAMGSGGQAPHEQYF
DNA: TGTGCCATGGGGAGCGGCGGCCAAGCCCCTCACGAGCAGTACTTC

D: NA
V: TRBV7-9
size: NA
J: TRBJ1-6
CDR3: CASSLEGGGAHSPLHF
DNA: TGTGCCAGCAGCTTAGAGGGAGGGGGAGCTCATTCACCCCTCCACTTT

D: TRBD2
V: TRBV3-1/TRBV3-2
size: once
J: TRBJ2-3
CDR3: CASSQGTSGSTDTQYF
DNA: TGTGCCAGCAGCCAAGGGACTAGCGGTAGCACAGATACGCAGTATTTT

D: NA
V: TRBV7-8
size: NA
J: TRBJ1-3
CDR3: CASSSRSTGSSSGNTIYF
DNA: TGTGCCAGCAGCTCCAGATCGACAGGATCGAGCTCTGGAAACACCATATATTTT

D: NA
V: TRBV19
size: NA
J: TRBJ2-3
CDR3: CATRRDFGTDTQYF
DNA: TGTGCCACCCGCCGGGACTTCGGCACAGATACGCAGTATTTT

D: NA
V: TRBV9
size: NA
J: TRBJ2-7
CDR3: CASSVGRSSYEQYF
DNA: TGTGCCAGCAGCGTTGGTCGTAGCTCCTACGAGCAGTACTTC

D: NA
V: TRBV10-3
size: NA
J: TRBJ2-5
CDR3: CAISASEGGETQYF
DNA: TGTGCCATCAGTGCTAGCGAGGGCGGGGAGACCCAGTACTTC

D: TRBD2
V: TRBV6-2/TRBV6-3
size: NA
J: TRBJ2-7
CDR3: CASSYKLTSGELYYEQYF
DNA: TGTGCCAGCAGTTACAAACTTACTAGCGGGGAGCTGTACTACGAGCAGTACTTC

D: TRBD2
V: TRBV9
size: NA
J: TRBJ2-3
CDR3: CASSFRGASGADTQYF
DNA: TGTGCCAGCAGCTTTAGGGGAGCGAGCGGGGCAGATACGCAGTATTTT

D: NA
V: TRBV10-1
size: NA
J: TRBJ2-1
CDR3: CASSDSGNGEQFF
DNA: TGCGCCAGCAGTGACTCGGGGAACGGTGAGCAGTTCTTC

D: NA
V: TRBV7-9
size: NA
J: TRBJ1-1
CDR3: CASRLKRRETEAFF
DNA: TGTGCCAGCAGGCTTAAGAGGAGGGAAACTGAAGCTTTCTTT

D: NA
V: TRBV18
size: NA
J: TRBJ1-6
CDR3: CASSPSGDSPLHF
DNA: TGTGCCAGCTCACCATCCGGGGATTCACCCCTCCACTTT

D: NA
V: TRBV18
size: NA
J: TRBJ2-1
CDR3: CASSPARNEQFF
DNA: TGTGCCAGCTCACCTGCGCGGAATGAGCAGTTCTTC

D: TRBD1
V: TRBV7-9
size: NA
J: TRBJ1-1
CDR3: CASSSRGQVHTEAFF
DNA: TGTGCCAGCAGCTCCCGGGGACAGGTCCACACTGAAGCTTTCTTT

D: TRBD1
V: TRBV19
size: NA
J: TRBJ2-6
CDR3: CASRQGAGANVLTF
DNA: TGTGCCAGTAGGCAGGGGGCCGGGGCCAACGTCCTGACTTTC

D: TRBD1
V: TRBV11-3
size: NA
J: TRBJ2-5
CDR3: CASSAGTGRGETQYF
DNA: TGTGCCAGCAGCGCCGGGACAGGGAGGGGGGAGACCCAGTACTTC

D: TRBD2
V: TRBV5-1
size: NA
J: TRBJ2-1
CDR3: CASSLASGGVNEQFF
DNA: TGCGCCAGCAGCTTGGCTAGCGGGGGGGTCAATGAGCAGTTCTTC

D: TRBD2
V: TRBV4-1
size: once
J: TRBJ2-1
CDR3: CASSQDWSGVNEQFF
DNA: TGCGCCAGCAGCCAAGACTGGAGCGGGGTTAATGAGCAGTTCTTC

D: TRBD1
V: TRBV11-3
size: NA
J: TRBJ1-1
CDR3: CASSLGQDFEAFF
DNA: TGTGCCAGCAGCCTCGGACAGGACTTCGAAGCTTTCTTT

D: TRBD2
V: TRBV9
size: NA
J: TRBJ2-3
CDR3: CASSVGSGVYTQYF
DNA: TGTGCCAGCAGCGTAGGTAGCGGGGTCTATACGCAGTATTTT

D: TRBD2
V: TRBV27
size: NA
J: TRBJ2-7
CDR3: CASRVRPGLASYEQYF
DNA: TGTGCCAGCAGGGTACGACCGGGACTAGCGTCGTACGAGCAGTACTTC